Each of the 32 T cell receptor beta chains below was sequenced from the same sample in a study of tumor and adjacent non-tumor tissue in lung cancer. The template was RNA from unsorted bulk tissue. TCRbeta libraries were built with three rounds of nested PCR, modified from ARM-PCR. TCRdb fed the multiplex PCR reads into MiXCR, producing one record per CDR3 protein. The sample records over 110,000 distinct CDR3 sequences, about 71% being singletons. Input material: lung tumor tissue. Receptors originate from a man aged 55 to 70 with small cell lung cancer.

This clonotype has at least ten counts. V is TRBV11-3 and J is TRBJ2-1; D call uncertain. V was trimmed by 5 bases and J by 6 bases, leaving 11 bases between them. The CDR3 is 13 residues long. Germline CDR1 SGHNT, CDR2 YENEEA. The CDR3 protein is CASSQDRSNEQFF. Written as DNA, the CDR3 is TGTGCCAGCAGCCAGGACCGGAGCAATGAGCAGTTCTTC.

Note on this clonotype: Given the absence of the conserved phenylalanine or tryptophan at the CDR3 end, a read error is likely. The CDR3 is CARSEEGGTEAFI. The CDR3 region has the DNA TGTGCCAGAAGCGAAGAGGGAGGTACTGAAGCTTTCATT. This sequence joins TRBV11-3 and TRBJ1-1; no clear D gene. This CDR3 comprises 13 residues. V lost 9 bases, J lost 5 bases, and 16 bases lay in between. The germline CDR1 and CDR2 sequences are SGHNT and YENEEA.

The chain combines TRBV5-1 with TRBJ2-7; possibly TRBD2 for D (5 bases). Trimming removed 0 bases at V and 1 base at J, with 11 bases between. This CDR3 has 15 residues. CDR1 and CDR2 (germline): SGHRS, YFSETQ. DNA of the CDR3: TGCGCCAGCAGCTTGGCCATCGGGAAATCCTACGAGCAGTACTTC. Its translation is CASSLAIGKSYEQYF. Filled out from reference TRBV5-1 and TRBJ2-7, the complete variable domain reads KAGVTQTPRYLIKTRGQQVTLSCSPISGHRSVSWYQQTPGQGLQFLFEYFSETQRNKGNFPGRFSGRQFSNSRSEMNVSTLELGDSALYLCASSLAIGKSYEQYFGPGTRLTVT.

This chain uses TRBV20-1 with TRBJ1-1; 8 bases are shared with TRBD1. Germline V gives CDR1 DFQATT, CDR2 SNEGSKA (reference sequence). The length of the CDR3 is 13 residues. The CDR3 nucleotides read TGCAATGCCCTAAGGACAGGGCCCACTGAAGCTTTCTTT. Its translation: CNALRTGPTEAFF.

As to this clonotype: The junction shows a germline mismatch at one end, possibly a read error. The chain carries TRBV11-2 and TRBJ2-3; the D is unclear. This CDR3 has 14 amino acids. Looked up from germline, CDR1 is SGHAT and CDR2 is FQNNGV. The CDR3 nucleotides read TGTGCTAGCAGCTTAGCCGGTGAAACAGATACGCACTATTTT. Residues: CASSLAGETDTHYF.

V usage is TRBV6-5 and J usage is TRBJ1-2; D ambiguous. V lost 1 base, J lost 5 bases, and 14 bases lay in between. The V gene's germline CDR1 is MNHEY and CDR2 SVGAGI. The CDR3 is made up of 15 amino acids. The DNA for the CDR3 is TGTGCCAGCAGTTACTGGGGTCAGACGGCTTATGGCTACACCTTC. Translating gives CASSYWGQTAYGYTF.

A note on this clonotype: At one boundary the junction diverges from the germline segment, which might be a read error. The genes are TRBV11-3 and TRBJ2-7; tentatively, D is TRBD1 (5 bases). The CDR3 covers 15 residues. The germline V gene has CDR1 SGHNT and CDR2 YENEEA. The CDR3 is CTSSYRQGSGNEQYF. The DNA for the CDR3 is TGTACCAGCAGCTACAGGCAGGGAAGTGGGAACGAGCAGTACTTC.

This clonotype has only one observation. One junction end does not reproduce the germline sequence, and a read error may be involved. This sequence joins TRBV7-9 and TRBJ2-7; TRBD2 aligns across 8 bases. CDR3 length: 13 residues. The germline V gene has CDR1 SEHNR and CDR2 FQNEAQ (reference sequence). CDR3 sequence reads: CASDQREHYDQYF. The CDR3 coding sequence is TGTGCCAGCGACCAGCGGGAGCACTACGACCAGTACTTC.

Concerning this clonotype: An end of the junction does not agree with germline; a read error may underlie this. The CDR3 DNA reads TGCGCCGGCAGTAGCGCAGGGGGAGGAAACACCATATACTTT. Residues: CAGSSAGGGNTIYF. This chain links TRBV10-2 with TRBJ1-3; 7 bases are a match to TRBD1. The V gene's germline CDR1 is WSHSY and CDR2 SAAADI. The CDR3 runs 14 residues.

The V and J genes are TRBV12-3 or TRBV12-4 and TRBJ2-1; 9 bases agree with TRBD1. The length of the CDR3 is 15 residues. The V segment lost 4 bases and the J segment 7 bases; nucleotides outside the gene matches: 8. The CDR3 bases are TGTGCCAGCAGTTCCGGGACAGGGTTAACTAATGAGCAGTTCTTC. Amino acids: CASSSGTGLTNEQFF.

The chain links TRBV12-3 or TRBV12-4 to TRBJ2-3; D may be TRBD1 (5 bases). The CDR3 sequence is 19 residues long. The ends were cut back, 6 bases at V and 1 base at J, with 26 bases in the middle. The CDR3 reads CASRYSRVGIVLGTDTQYF. CDR3 bases: TGTGCCAGCAGATATTCCAGGGTGGGAATAGTCCTCGGCACAGATACGCAGTATTTT.

CDR3 nucleotide sequence: TGTGCCAGCACCCCTAGCGGGAGCAACGAGCAGTACTTC. The encoded protein is CASTPSGSNEQYF. The V gene is TRBV6-5, the J gene TRBJ2-7; 10 nucleotides match TRBD2. Trimming took 7 bases from V and 5 from J; bases not matched to a gene: 5. Germline V gives CDR1 MNHEY, CDR2 SVGAGI. This CDR3 is 13 amino acids long.

Note on this clonotype: One end of the junction varies from germline; a read error may be responsible. This rearrangement joins TRBV6-1 to TRBJ2-1; D ambiguous. The CDR3 is 15 amino acids. Germline V lookup: CDR1 MNHNS, CDR2 SASEGT. CDR3 amino acids: CASRISGISYIEQFF. The CDR3 DNA is TGTGCCAGCAGGATTAGTGGGATCTCCTACATTGAGCAGTTCTTC.

A remark on this clonotype: The germline gene is not matched at one end of the junction; a read error may be the cause. This rearrangement joins TRBV12-3 or TRBV12-4 to TRBJ1-3; no firm D call. This CDR3 spans 14 amino acids. The CDR3 sequence is CSSSFPDLGDTIYF. CDR3 in DNA: TGTTCCAGCAGTTTCCCCGACCTTGGAGACACCATATATTTT.

With regard to this clonotype: A much more abundant neighbour one base away suggests this may be a read error. The rearrangement joins TRBV20-1 to TRBJ2-7, with D tentatively TRBD2 (6 bases). This CDR3 has 12 residues. Trimming stripped 8 bases from V and 3 bases from J, with 14 bases between. Germline CDR1 is DFQATT and CDR2 is SNEGSKA (reference sequence). CDR3 in DNA: TGCAGTACCTCGGGACTCCACTACGAGCAGTACTTC. It translates to CSTSGLHYEQYF.

Details on this clonotype: A read error is likely, as this CDR3 ends without the conserved phenylalanine or tryptophan. The chain recombines TRBV5-4 with TRBJ1-2; no definite D call. The germline V gene encodes CDR1 SGHNT and CDR2 YYREEE (reference sequence). The CDR3 is made up of 13 amino acids. The CDR3 spells CASSLLLNCGYTL. In DNA form, the CDR3 reads TGTGCCAGCAGCTTGTTACTAAACTGTGGCTACACCTTA.

The chain recombines TRBV20-1 with TRBJ1-5; D gene unclear. Germline CDR1 is DFQATT and CDR2 is SNEGSKA (reference sequence). The CDR3 is 11 amino acids. The V and J ends lost 3 bases and 11 bases respectively, with 11 bases between them. In DNA, the CDR3 is TGCAGTGCTAGTGACGATGGAGCCCAGCATTTT. Protein: CSASDDGAQHF.

This clonotype was seen a handful of times. The chain uses TRBV5-1 and TRBJ2-1; D uncertain. Germline CDR1 is SGHRS and CDR2 is YFSETQ. V lost 0 bases to trimming and J lost 5 bases, with 12 bases between them. This CDR3 has 15 amino acids. In DNA form, the CDR3 reads TGCGCCAGCAGCTTGGTTCCCGGCACCAACAATGAGCAGTTCTTC. Amino acid sequence: CASSLVPGTNNEQFF. The variable domain in full, with the rest retrieved from reference TRBV5-1 and TRBJ2-1, is KAGVTQTPRYLIKTRGQQVTLSCSPISGHRSVSWYQQTPGQGLQFLFEYFSETQRNKGNFPGRFSGRQFSNSRSEMNVSTLELGDSALYLCASSLVPGTNNEQFFGPGTRLTVL.

This clonotype was seen a single time. A much bigger clone sits one base away, suggesting this may be a read error. J is TRBJ2-7 and V is TRBV29-1; D gene ambiguous. V was pared by 8 bases and J by 0 bases, with 17 bases between. The CDR3 consists of 14 residues. CDR1 and CDR2 from the germline V gene are SQVTM and ANQGSEA. CDR3 DNA sequence: TGCAGCATTGGTAAGGGTTCCCGCTCCTACGAGCAGTACTTC. Protein sequence: CSIGKGSRSYEQYF.

This clonotype has just a few counts. The chain couples TRBV28 to TRBJ2-3, with a possible D match to TRBD2 (6 bases). The CDR3 consists of 14 residues. The V end lost 6 bases, the J end lost 3 bases, and 13 bases lay between the germline ends. Germline CDR1 is MDHEN and CDR2 is SYDVKM. The CDR3 loop reads CASSLARDTDTQYF. The CDR3 DNA follows: TGTGCCAGCAGCCTAGCGAGGGATACAGATACGCAGTATTTT.

This chain connects TRBV10-1 to TRBJ2-5, with TRBD2 matching 8 bases. The CDR3 consists of 14 residues. The germline gives CDR1 WNHNN, CDR2 SYGVQD (reference sequence). With 5 bases clipped from V and 1 base from J, the junction kept 3 bases outside the gene matches. The CDR3 protein is CASSSGGIQETQYF. The CDR3 region has the DNA TGCGCCAGCAGTAGCGGGGGCATCCAAGAGACCCAGTACTTC.

This clonotype occurred many times. The V and J genes are TRBV5-1 and TRBJ1-6; D is ambiguous. This CDR3 has 16 amino acids. The V gene lost 2 bases and the J gene lost 0 bases, with 9 bases spanning the gap. From germline, CDR1 is SGHRS and CDR2 YFSETQ. CDR3 sequence (DNA): TGCGCCAGCAGCTTCACGGGGAGCTCCTATAATTCACCCCTCCACTTT. Its protein is CASSFTGSSYNSPLHF.

The chain recombines TRBV6-5 with TRBJ1-5, with D possibly TRBD1 on 5 matching bases. Germline V gene data show CDR1 as MNHEY and CDR2 as SVGAGI. Trimming took off 8 bases at V and 5 bases at J, with 16 bases between the two ends. There are 14 residues in the CDR3. The CDR3 loop is CASRPGPRDQPQHF. CDR3 in DNA: TGTGCCAGCCGACCGGGACCTAGGGATCAGCCCCAGCATTTT.

This clonotype was seen at least ten times. J is TRBJ2-2 and V is TRBV6-5; D not certain. CDR1 is MNHEY and CDR2 is SVGAGI in the germline V gene. The CDR3 is 12 residues long. With 8 bases removed from V and 8 bases from J, the gap between germline ends came to 12 bases. The CDR3 here is CASESRSGELFF. The CDR3 region has the DNA TGTGCCAGCGAATCTCGGTCGGGGGAGCTGTTTTTT.

Turning to this clonotype: Possible read error: a much larger clone is one base away. The chain couples TRBV6-6 to TRBJ1-6; weak D call: TRBD1 (6 bases). Per germline, CDR1 MNHNY and CDR2 SVGAGI (reference sequence). The CDR3 extends over 14 amino acids. The chain's CDR3 is CASREMGDNSSLHF. CDR3 bases: TGTGCCAGCAGGGAAATGGGGGACAATTCATCCCTCCACTTT.

Concerning this clonotype: A clone one base away is much larger, so this may be a read error. The CDR3 does not end in the conserved phenylalanine or tryptophan, so this is likely a read error. The J gene is TRBJ2-3, the V gene TRBV20-1; TRBD2 matches at 9 bases. V gave up 5 bases and J gave up 3 bases; unmatched junction bases: 9. This CDR3 is 15 amino acids long. CDR1 and CDR2 from the germline V gene are DFQATT and SNEGSKA (reference sequence). The CDR3 here is CSAPPPAGGTDTQYL. CDR3 bases: TGCAGTGCTCCACCCCCAGCGGGAGGTACAGATACGCAGTATTTG.

This clonotype was detected only once. As the CDR3 is not closed by the conserved phenylalanine or tryptophan, this likely results from a read error. The rearrangement uses TRBV4-1 and TRBJ2-3, with 10 bases aligning to TRBD2. This CDR3 has 19 residues. Germline CDR1 is MGHRA and CDR2 is YSYEKL. The CDR3 bases are TGCGCCAGCAGTCAAGATTCGCTAGCGGGGGTCGGGCGTGCAGATACGCAGTATTCT. Its translation: CASSQDSLAGVGRADTQYS.

As regards this clonotype: This may come from a read error, since a much larger clone is one base off. The genes are TRBV20-1 and TRBJ2-1; D is unclear. The CDR3 consists of 14 residues. The germline V gene encodes CDR1 DFQATT and CDR2 SNEGSKA (reference sequence). The CDR3 bases are TGCAGTGCTAGACCCGGATTCTCCTGCAATGAGCAGTTCTTC. Protein product: CSARPGFSCNEQFF.

The chain couples TRBV14 to TRBJ1-2, with D uncertain. The germline gives CDR1 SGHDN, CDR2 FVKESK. Trimming pared 4 bases from V and 3 bases from J, leaving 9 bases between. This CDR3 has 13 amino acids. The CDR3, as DNA: TGTGCCAGCAGCCCATACCGGGACTATGGCTACACCTTC. This translates into CASSPYRDYGYTF.

By its share, this clonotype is medium-sized (0.01 to 0.1%). This rearrangement joins TRBV6-5 to TRBJ1-6, with D perhaps TRBD1 (5 bases). V was shortened by 5 bases and J by 8 bases, with 10 bases between the two germline ends. The CDR3 sequence is 13 residues long. The germline gives CDR1 MNHEY, CDR2 SVGAGI. The CDR3: CASSGARDSPLHF. The DNA of the CDR3 is TGTGCCAGCAGTGGCGCCAGGGATTCACCCCTCCACTTT.

This chain links TRBV20-1 with TRBJ1-6; 11 bases are shared with TRBD1. Trimming at V came to 7 bases and at J to 9 bases, leaving 14 bases not matched to a gene. Germline loops: CDR1 DFQATT, CDR2 SNEGSKA (reference sequence). The CDR3 has 16 amino acids. Here the CDR3 DNA reads TGCAGTGTTGCCGACACCGGGACAGGGGGATTTTCACCCCTCCACTTT. The encoded protein is CSVADTGTGGFSPLHF.

Concerning this clonotype: Given the absence of the conserved phenylalanine or tryptophan at the CDR3 end, a read error is likely. This chain connects TRBV12-3 or TRBV12-4 to TRBJ2-3; 8 bases match TRBD1. This CDR3 spans 15 amino acids. The trim removed 7 bases at V and 5 bases at J, leaving 11 bases unmatched. This chain's CDR3 is CASNPGQGVGDTQYV. DNA for the CDR3: TGTGCCAGCAACCCTGGACAGGGCGTAGGAGATACGCAGTATGTT.